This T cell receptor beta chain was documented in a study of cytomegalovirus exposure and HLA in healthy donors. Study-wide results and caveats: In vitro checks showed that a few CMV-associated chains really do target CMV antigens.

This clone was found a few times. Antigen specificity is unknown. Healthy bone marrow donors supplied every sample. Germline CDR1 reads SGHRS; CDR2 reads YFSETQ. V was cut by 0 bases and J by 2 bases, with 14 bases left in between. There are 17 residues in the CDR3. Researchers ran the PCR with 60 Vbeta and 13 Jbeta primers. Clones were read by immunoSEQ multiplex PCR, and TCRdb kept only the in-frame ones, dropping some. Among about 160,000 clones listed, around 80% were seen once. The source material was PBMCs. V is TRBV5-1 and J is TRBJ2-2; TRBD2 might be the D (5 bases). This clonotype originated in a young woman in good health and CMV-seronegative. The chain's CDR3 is CASSLGVRSSNTGELFF. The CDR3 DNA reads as TGCGCCAGCAGCTTGGGGGTCCGTTCTAGCAACACCGGGGAGCTGTTTTTT.